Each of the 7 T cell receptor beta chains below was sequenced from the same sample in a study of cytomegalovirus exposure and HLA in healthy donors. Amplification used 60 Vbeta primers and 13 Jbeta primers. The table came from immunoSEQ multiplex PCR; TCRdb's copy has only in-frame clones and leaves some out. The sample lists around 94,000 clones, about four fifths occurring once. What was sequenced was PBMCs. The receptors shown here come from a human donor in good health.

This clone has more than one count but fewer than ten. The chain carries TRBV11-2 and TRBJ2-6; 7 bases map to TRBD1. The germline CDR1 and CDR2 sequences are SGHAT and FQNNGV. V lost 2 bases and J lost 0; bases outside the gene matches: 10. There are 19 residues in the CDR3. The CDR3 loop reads CASSLMGRGSLSGANVLTF. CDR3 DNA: TGTGCCAGCAGCTTAATGGGCAGGGGGTCCCTCTCTGGGGCCAACGTCCTGACTTTC. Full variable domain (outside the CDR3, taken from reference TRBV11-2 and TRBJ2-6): EAGVAQSPRYKIIEKRQSVAFWCNPISGHATLYWYQQILGQGPKLLIQFQNNGVVDDSQLPKDRFSAERLKGVDSTLKIQPAKLEDSAVYLCASSLMGRGSLSGANVLTFGAGSRLTVL.

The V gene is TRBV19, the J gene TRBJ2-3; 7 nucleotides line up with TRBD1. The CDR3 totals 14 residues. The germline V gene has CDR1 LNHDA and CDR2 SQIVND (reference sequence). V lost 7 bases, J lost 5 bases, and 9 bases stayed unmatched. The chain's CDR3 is CASNPGQFQDTQYF. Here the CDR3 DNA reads TGTGCCAGTAATCCGGGACAGTTCCAAGATACGCAGTATTTT. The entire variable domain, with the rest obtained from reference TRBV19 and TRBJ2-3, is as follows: DGGITQSPKYLFRKEGQNVTLSCEQNLNHDAMYWYRQDPGQGLRLIYYSQIVNDFQKGDIAEGYSVSREKKESFPLTVTSAQKNPTAFYLCASNPGQFQDTQYFGPGTRLTVL.

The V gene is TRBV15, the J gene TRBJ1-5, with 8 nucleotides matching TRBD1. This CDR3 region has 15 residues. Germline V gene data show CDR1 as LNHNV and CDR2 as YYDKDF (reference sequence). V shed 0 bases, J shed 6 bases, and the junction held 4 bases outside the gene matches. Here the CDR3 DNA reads TGTGCCACCAGCAGAGACGGGACAGGTCGTCAGCCCCAGCATTTT. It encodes CATSRDGTGRQPQHF.

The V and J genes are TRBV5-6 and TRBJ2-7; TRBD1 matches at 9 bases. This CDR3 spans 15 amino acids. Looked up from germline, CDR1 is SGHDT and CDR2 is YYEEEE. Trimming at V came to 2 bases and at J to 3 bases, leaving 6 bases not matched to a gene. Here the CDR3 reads CASSFKGTGNYEQYF. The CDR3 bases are TGTGCCAGCAGCTTTAAGGGGACAGGGAACTACGAGCAGTACTTC.

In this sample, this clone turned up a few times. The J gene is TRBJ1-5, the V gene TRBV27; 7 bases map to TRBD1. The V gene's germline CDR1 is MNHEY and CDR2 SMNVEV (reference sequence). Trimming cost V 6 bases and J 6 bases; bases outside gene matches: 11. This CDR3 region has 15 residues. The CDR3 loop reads CASRSLGQKSQPQHF. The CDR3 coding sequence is TGTGCCAGCAGGAGTTTGGGACAGAAGAGTCAGCCCCAGCATTTT.

CDR3 loop: CAITSGRGSDTQYF. CDR3 coding DNA: TGTGCCATCACTAGCGGGAGGGGGTCGGATACGCAGTATTTT. The rearrangement joins TRBV5-4 to TRBJ2-3; 13 bases are a match to TRBD2. The CDR3 has 14 amino acids. J gave up 6 bases and V 9 bases, and 7 bases lay outside the gene matches. CDR1 and CDR2 (germline): SGHNT, YYREEE (reference sequence). The entire variable domain, with the rest obtained from reference TRBV5-4 and TRBJ2-3, is as follows: ETGVTQSPTHLIKTRGQQVTLRCSSQSGHNTVSWYQQALGQGPQFIFQYYREEENGRGNFPPRFSGLQFPNYSSELNVNALELDDSALYLCAITSGRGSDTQYFGPGTRLTVL.

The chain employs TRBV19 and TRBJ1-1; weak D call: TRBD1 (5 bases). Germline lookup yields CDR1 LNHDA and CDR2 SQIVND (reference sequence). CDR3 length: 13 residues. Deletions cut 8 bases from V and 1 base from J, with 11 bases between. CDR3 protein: CASRAGPNTEAFF. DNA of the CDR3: TGTGCCAGTCGCGCGGGACCGAACACTGAAGCTTTCTTT. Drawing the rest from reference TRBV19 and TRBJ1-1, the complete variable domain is DGGITQSPKYLFRKEGQNVTLSCEQNLNHDAMYWYRQDPGQGLRLIYYSQIVNDFQKGDIAEGYSVSREKKESFPLTVTSAQKNPTAFYLCASRAGPNTEAFFGQGTRLTVV.